This T cell receptor (beta chain) was found in a study of Graves' ophthalmopathy and Graves' hyperthyroidism. The sequenced template was RNA, covering the TCR beta CDR3 region. In the first round, RT-PCR was carried out with HTBI primers, and a multiplex PCR formed the second round. Each CDR3 protein gets one entry after TCRdb re-called the multiplex PCR reads with MiXCR. The sample lists some 160,000 distinct CDR3 sequences, around 40% occurring once. Ten or more counts support this clonotype. V lost 5 bases and J lost 0, with 13 bases in between. CDR3 length: 15 amino acids. Germline V gene sequence: CDR1 LNHDA, CDR2 SQIVND (reference sequence). PBMCs had their origin in fresh peripheral blood (approximately 9.7 ml).

This TCR was sampled from a young man with Graves' ophthalmopathy. Material for sequencing was peripheral blood. V gene TRBV19 combines with J gene TRBJ1-1; no reliable D call. The CDR3 here is CASSASPALNTEAFF. The CDR3 region has the DNA TGTGCCAGTAGTGCCTCCCCCGCTCTGAACACTGAAGCTTTCTTT.